Listed here are 26 T cell receptor beta chains from one sample, sequenced in a study of blood T cells in healthy people across ages. Using a J-beta primer mix together with a sample-barcoded 5' primer, a second PCR was run for roughly 6 to 12 cycles. MiXCR, run by TCRdb on the 5' RACE reads, gives a single entry per CDR3 protein. The sample shows around 1.7 million distinct CDR3 sequences, approximately 28% of them seen only once. Sequences were obtained from blood. Receptors were obtained from a woman in her twenties or thirties in good health.

This clonotype came up a few times. The chain couples TRBV10-2 to TRBJ2-4; TRBD1 aligns across 11 bases. V lost 3 bases, J lost 13 bases, and 11 bases stayed unmatched. Per germline, CDR1 WSHSY and CDR2 SAAADI. The CDR3 extends over 15 amino acids. For the CDR3, the DNA is TGCGCCAGCAGTGAAGTTAAGGACAGGGGGCGTGGGCAGTACTTC. Amino acids: CASSEVKDRGRGQYF.

This clonotype was counted between two and nine times. This chain uses TRBV18 with TRBJ1-4; TRBD1 is a possible D gene (5 bases). The ends were cut back, 3 bases at V and 2 bases at J, with 13 bases in the middle. CDR1 and CDR2 from the germline V gene are KGHSH and LQKENI. The CDR3 loop spans 16 amino acids. The CDR3 DNA reads TGTGCCAGCTCACCGCCAGGGCCACGGACTAATGAAAAACTGTTTTTT. It is translated as CASSPPGPRTNEKLFF.

The chain links TRBV24-1 to TRBJ2-5, with TRBD2 as a possible D gene (6 bases). This CDR3 spans 13 amino acids. V lost 11 bases to trimming and J lost 4 bases, with 16 bases between them. From germline, CDR1 is KGHDR and CDR2 SFDVKD. CDR3 protein: CAISLREVETQYF. The CDR3 DNA sequence: TGTGCCATCAGCCTAAGGGAGGTAGAGACCCAGTACTTC.

This clonotype came up a few times. This chain connects TRBV12-3 or TRBV12-4 to TRBJ2-1; 10 positions agree with TRBD2. The CDR3 loop spans 15 amino acids. V shed 3 bases and J 8 bases; nucleotides not matched to a gene: 7. The CDR3 sequence is CASSFSGGRDHEQFF. For the CDR3, the DNA is TGTGCCAGCAGTTTTAGCGGGGGGAGGGATCATGAGCAGTTCTTC.

As for this clonotype: A junction end diverges from the germline sequence, so it may reflect a read error. This chain links TRBV19 with TRBJ2-7, with 9 bases lining up with TRBD1. This CDR3 is built from 17 residues. Germline V lookup: CDR1 LNHDA, CDR2 SQIVND (reference sequence). The CDR3 DNA sequence: TGTGCCAGTAGGGAAATCGCCGGGACAGGGACCTTCTACGAGCGGTACTTC. This gives the protein CASREIAGTGTFYERYF.

The gene calls are TRBV28 and TRBJ1-5; D unclear. CDR1 and CDR2 (germline): MDHEN, SYDVKM. The CDR3 covers 14 residues. Trimming cost V 4 bases and J 5 bases, with 12 bases left between them. The CDR3 region is CASSSPSRDQPQHF. CDR3 DNA: TGTGCCAGCAGTTCCCCCTCCAGAGATCAGCCCCAGCATTTT.

The chain carries TRBV5-5 and TRBJ2-1; 10 bases align to TRBD2. Germline trimming cut 5 bases from V and 4 bases from J; bases unmatched to any gene: 18. The germline gives CDR1 SGHKS, CDR2 YYEKEE (reference sequence). The CDR3 runs 19 residues. CDR3: CASSAQLIAGGQRYNEQFF. The CDR3 nucleotides read TGTGCCAGCAGTGCCCAATTAATAGCGGGGGGCCAGAGATACAATGAGCAGTTCTTC.

Concerning this clonotype itself: An end of the junction differs from the germline gene, which may be a read error. This chain joins TRBV29-1 and TRBJ1-1; a weak D match, TRBD1 (5 bases). This CDR3 is built from 16 residues. Looked up from germline, CDR1 is SQVTM and CDR2 is ANQGSEA. The CDR3 nucleotides read TGCAGCGTTGTTTCGGGATTTTGGGGGATGAGCACTGAGGCTTTCTTT. Translation: CSVVSGFWGMSTEAFF. Full variable domain (missing parts from reference TRBV29-1 and TRBJ1-1): SAVISQKPSRDICQRGTSLTIQCQVDSQVTMMFWYRQQPGQSLTLIATANQGSEATYESGFVIDKFPISRPNLTFSTLTVSNMSPEDSSIYLCSVVSGFWGMSTEAFFGQGTRLTVV.

The V gene is TRBV6-5, the J gene TRBJ1-1; D call uncertain. V gave up 2 bases and J gave up 1 base, with 20 bases separating them. Germline V gives CDR1 MNHEY, CDR2 SVGAGI. This CDR3 is built from 18 residues. CDR3: CASSYGTSDGISNTEAFF. In DNA form, the CDR3 reads TGTGCCAGCAGTTACGGAACAAGCGACGGGATATCGAACACTGAAGCTTTCTTT.

This clonotype was picked up many times. V gene TRBV10-3 combines with J gene TRBJ2-7; D is tentatively TRBD1 or TRBD2 (6 bases each). Per the germline V gene, CDR1 is ENHRY and CDR2 is SYGVKD. The CDR3 runs 14 residues. V was cut by 3 bases and J by 0 bases, with 9 bases left in between. For the CDR3, the DNA is TGTGCCATCAGTGAAAGGGGGGTCTCCTACGAGCAGTACTTC. Residues: CAISERGVSYEQYF.

J is TRBJ2-3 and V is TRBV5-1, with 10 bases fitting TRBD2. This CDR3 has 19 amino acids. Per germline, CDR1 SGHRS and CDR2 YFSETQ. V dropped 5 bases and J dropped 2; count of bases not matched to a gene: 17. The CDR3 loop reads CASSRGRGSGLAVTDTQYF. In DNA form, the CDR3 reads TGCGCCAGCAGTCGGGGACGGGGATCAGGACTAGCGGTCACAGATACGCAGTATTTT.

This chain connects TRBV5-1 to TRBJ2-5; TRBD2 agrees at 11 bases. The junction had 10 bases not matched to a gene; V was cut back by 4 bases and J by 5 bases. CDR1 and CDR2 (germline): SGHRS, YFSETQ. CDR3 length equals 16 residues. As DNA, the CDR3 is TGCGCCAGCAGCGAGGAGGGACTAGCGGTCCAGGAGACCCAGTACTTC. It yields the protein CASSEEGLAVQETQYF.

This clonotype was recorded many times. This sequence joins TRBV12-3 or TRBV12-4 and TRBJ2-7; D gene unclear. V was trimmed by 8 bases and J by 1 base, leaving 12 bases between them. The CDR3 is 13 residues long. The CDR3 bases are TGTGCCAGCGGCCGGGCCAGGTCCTACGAGCAGTACTTC. As protein: CASGRARSYEQYF.

Regarding this clonotype: Given a much more abundant clone one base away, this may be a read error. J is TRBJ2-1 and V is TRBV28, with 7 bases that match TRBD2. The CDR3 covers 15 residues. From germline, CDR1 is MDHEN and CDR2 SYDVKM. The ends lost 1 base at V and 13 bases at J; junction bases unmatched: 13. CDR3 nucleotide sequence: TGTGCCAGCAGTTTATTAGGGAGGGAAAAGGAGACCCAGTTCTTC. Translation: CASSLLGREKETQFF. Based on the CDR3 plus reference TRBV28 and TRBJ2-1, the full variable domain is DVKVTQSSRYLVKRTGEKVFLECVQDMDHENMFWYRQDPGLGLRLIYFSYDVKMKEKGDIPEGYSVSREKKERFSLILESASTNQTSMYLCASSLLGREKETQFFGPGTRLTVL.

Here the CDR3 reads CASSLDRGGATNEKLFF. CDR3 nucleotide sequence: TGTGCCAGCAGCTTAGATCGGGGGGGGGCAACTAATGAAAAACTGTTTTTT. J is TRBJ1-4 and V is TRBV11-2, with D perhaps matching TRBD1 (5 bases). This CDR3 is built from 17 residues. Germline CDR1 reads SGHAT; CDR2 reads FQNNGV. V was trimmed by 0 bases and J by 0 bases, leaving 11 bases between them.

This rearrangement joins TRBV6-6 to TRBJ2-5, with D perhaps TRBD1 or TRBD2 (6 bases each). This CDR3 spans 14 amino acids. The V gene's germline CDR1 is MNHNY and CDR2 SVGAGI (reference sequence). The V gene lost 3 bases and the J gene lost 4 bases, with 12 bases spanning the gap. CDR3 nucleotide sequence: TGTGCCAGCAGTTATAGAAGGGGGGTAGAGACCCAGTACTTC. Protein: CASSYRRGVETQYF.

The table lists this clonotype with a few counts. J is TRBJ2-5 and V is TRBV6-6, with D possibly matching TRBD2 (7 bases). CDR3 length: 14 amino acids. Trimming stripped 8 bases from V and 4 bases from J, with 17 bases between. CDR1 and CDR2 from the germline V gene are MNHNY and SVGAGI (reference sequence). The CDR3 sequence is CASRSGIGGETQYF. CDR3 DNA: TGTGCCAGCCGGAGCGGGATAGGGGGAGAGACCCAGTACTTC.

This clonotype was seen repeatedly, ten times or more. The V call is TRBV20-1, the J call TRBJ2-1; TRBD2 matches 9 bases. CDR3 length equals 16 residues. The germline CDR1 and CDR2 sequences are DFQATT and SNEGSKA (reference sequence). V trimming: 0 bases; J trimming: 8 bases; junction bases outside the gene matches: 11. As DNA, the CDR3 is TGCAGTGCTAGAGATCTGGGGACTAGCAATTCCGATGAGCAGTTCTTC. Translation gives CSARDLGTSNSDEQFF.

This CDR3 is CASSPDIAGGYTF. Here the CDR3 DNA reads TGTGCCAGCAGTCCCGACATCGCCGGGGGCTACACCTTC. The chain uses TRBV28 and TRBJ1-2, with D uncertain. The germline CDR1 and CDR2 sequences are MDHEN and SYDVKM. Trimming took off 5 bases at V and 8 bases at J, with 15 bases between the two ends. The CDR3 is 13 amino acids.

This clonotype was picked up one time. A clone one base away is much larger, so this may be a read error. The chain combines TRBV7-2 with TRBJ1-5; 7 positions agree with TRBD1. Germline lookup yields CDR1 SGHTA and CDR2 FQGNSA. The CDR3 loop spans 15 amino acids. The CDR3 reads CASSFQGTDNLPQHF. The CDR3 DNA is TGTGCCAGCAGCTTTCAAGGGACAGACAATCTGCCCCAGCATTTT.

To note about this clonotype: This sequence may be a read error, since a much larger clone differs from it by one base. The chain couples TRBV5-5 to TRBJ2-1; 9 nucleotides match TRBD2. The DNA end is a closer match to TRBJ2-7, so the J assignment may be wrong. Germline CDR1 and CDR2: SGHKS and YYEKEE (reference sequence). CDR3 length: 14 residues. CDR3 in amino acids: CAGSLYQREDEQYF. The CDR3 DNA reads as TGTGCCGGCAGCTTGTATCAGCGGGAGGACGAGCAGTACTTC.

CDR3 sequence (DNA): TGTGCCACCAGTGATCGGACAGGCGGATCTTTGGGCGAGCAGTACTTC. It specifies CATSDRTGGSLGEQYF. The chain combines TRBV24-1 with TRBJ2-4; 7 positions match TRBD1. The J call is uncertain, as TRBJ2-7 better fits the DNA end. The length of the CDR3 is 16 residues. Germline V gives CDR1 KGHDR, CDR2 SFDVKD.

This clonotype appeared a few times. The chain carries TRBV7-3 and TRBJ2-1; D call uncertain. Germline V gene data show CDR1 as SGHTA and CDR2 as FQGTGA. The germline V and J ends were trimmed by 2 bases and 5 bases, with 7 bases remaining between them. The CDR3 extends over 13 amino acids. The CDR3 spells CASSLGNNNEQFF. The CDR3 DNA reads as TGTGCCAGCAGCTTAGGGAACAACAATGAGCAGTTCTTC.

This clonotype was seen only a few times. V gene TRBV10-3 combines with J gene TRBJ2-5; D is perhaps TRBD1 (5 bases). The germline V gene has CDR1 ENHRY and CDR2 SYGVKD. V gave up 2 bases and J gave up 2 bases, with 9 bases separating them. The length of the CDR3 is 14 residues. Here the CDR3 reads CAISETQGQETQYF. Written as DNA, the CDR3 is TGTGCCATCAGTGAGACCCAGGGACAAGAGACCCAGTACTTC.

This clonotype was picked up a small number of times. The chain is built from TRBV20-1 and TRBJ2-1; D ambiguous. V gave up 7 bases and J gave up 7 bases, with 17 bases separating them. Germline V lookup: CDR1 DFQATT, CDR2 SNEGSKA (reference sequence). The CDR3 is 13 amino acids. The CDR3 is CSGHKSGFNEQFF. The DNA of the CDR3 is TGCAGTGGGCATAAATCGGGTTTTAATGAGCAGTTCTTC.

V gene TRBV20-1 combines with J gene TRBJ2-3; 10 nucleotides align to TRBD2. The J segment lost 4 bases and the V segment lost 6 bases, leaving 10 bases of the junction unmatched. The CDR3 consists of 15 residues. CDR1 is DFQATT and CDR2 is SNEGSKA in the germline V gene (reference sequence). The CDR3 nucleotides are TGCAGTGCCACACCGGGACTAGCGTTCTCAGATACGCAGTATTTT. It yields the protein CSATPGLAFSDTQYF.